This T cell receptor (beta chain) came from a study of vaccination and CD4 T cells after COVID-19 (dated by TCRdb to between 2022 and 2023). Study-wide context: In the convalescent cohort there were six males and four females, among whom were two Hispanic individuals, seven Caucasians, two Asians and one multiracial person. Control cultures received a CEFX viral epitope pool as the positive control, an HIV-1 Nef peptide pool as the negative control, or no peptide. Post-COVID blood samples were collected from convalescent patients a median of about 92 days after diagnosis, with a range of about 30 to 161 days. For stimulating the cultures, overlapping spike peptide pools were used, derived from SARS-CoV-2 as well as from the common cold coronaviruses HCoV-NL63, HCoV-OC43 and HCoV-229E. Participants received two doses of either the Pfizer-BioNTech BNT162b2 vaccine (n=8) or the Moderna mRNA-1273 vaccine (n=2). An earlier paper using these donors assessed, at the TCR clonotype level, memory CD4+ T cell crossreactivity between SARS-CoV-2 and common cold coronavirus spike proteins. The spike-specific CD4+ TCR repertoire was compared before and after mRNA vaccination in approximately 9 COVID-19 convalescent patients and a few infection-naive healthy vaccine recipients. Post-vaccine blood samples were obtained a median of about 77 days after the second vaccine dose, with a range of about 13 to 250 days.

This clonotype was detected a few times. It lacks a known antigen. No much larger clone is present one base from it, and per-base qualities are unavailable. The CDR3 measures 17 amino acids from cysteine to phenylalanine. The DNA shown is the 51-base CDR3, in frame from base 1. From the germline V gene (reference sequence), CDR1 is MNHEY and CDR2 is SMNVEV. From V the trimming removes 6 bases and from J it removes 4 bases, while the gene matches leave 5 bases of the junction unaccounted for. The method was PCR. DNA from cultured CD4+ T cells underwent TCR sequencing with the Oncomine TCR Beta short-read assay at the Johns Hopkins FTIC core. The QIAamp micro DNA kit was used to extract genomic DNA from the cultured CD4+ T cells. The Oncomine TCR Beta libraries from cultured CD4+ T cells were pooled using unique dual indexes and then sequenced on an Illumina iSeq 100. The study's processing was this. Non-productive sequences were removed, and CDR3s that did not start with C, did not end with F or W, or were shorter than 7 amino acids were discarded. The MANAFEST web application identified antigen-specific clonotypes by comparing peptide-stimulated wells against reference wells and other culture wells. Positive clones required FDR below 0.05, an odds ratio above 5, and productive frequency above 0.1% in at least two of three replicate wells. Cross-reactive clonotypes were defined as significantly expanded in both SARS-CoV-2 spike wells and at least one common cold coronavirus spike condition. CDR3 homology was assessed with Levenshtein distances (stringdist) and unrooted phylogenetic trees (ape) in R version 3.6.1. The public reads were run again by TCRdb, first through fastp at Q25 and then through MiXCR, and only productive beta chains were kept. Duplicate CDR3 protein sequences are folded into a single record with the most common DNA and genes. TCRdb assigned the V and J calls; the authors' analysis was not used. The table for this sample lists more than 8,500 distinct CDR3 sequences; 30% to 40% of them were counted only once. Under 25% of the sample is taken by the ten largest.

The treatment or condition label, as the study defines it: roughly 10-day PBMC culture with coronavirus spike peptide pools or control peptides (ViraFEST assay). CD4+ T cells from unexposed donors were collected before the COVID-19 pandemic (2011-2018). The study used the ViraFEST assay, which expanded antigen-specific T cells with peptide pools and then identified expanded clonotypes by TCR sequencing. More than 1.5 million PBMCs per well were cultured in IMDM with approximately 5% human AB serum and approximately 9.1 IU/ml IL-2, plus 10 ug/ml peptide pools. Half of the culture medium was replaced with fresh IL-2-containing medium on days 3 and 7. After 9 to 11 days of culture, CD4+ T cells were isolated by negative selection with the EasySep CD4+ T cell isolation kit. As cell numbers permitted, CD4+ T cells from unexposed donors were tested for reactivity to SARS-CoV-2 S and N and to four common cold coronavirus spike pools. Ficoll-Paque Plus gradient centrifugation was used to isolate PBMCs from whole blood, and the isolated PBMCs were then either used fresh or cryopreserved at -140C. In general, triplicate wells were set up for every culture condition. Leukapheresis product for the unexposed donors was purchased commercially.

Overall results and qualifications from the work: Of the vaccine-specific clones found in convalescent patients, nearly all (304 of 307) were mono-reactive for SARS-CoV-2 spike instead of being cross-reactive with common cold coronaviruses. Among convalescent patients, a median around 83% of the SARS-CoV-2-reactive clones seen after vaccination appeared only after vaccination, which suggests priming specific to the vaccine. The median number of SARS-CoV-2-reactive clonotypes rose from about 23 after infection to around 40 after vaccination, but the change was not significant. The study included relatively few convalescent patients and did not analyze early timepoints after natural infection.

Sample: CD4+ T cells from blood, cultured in vitro. The TCR was taken from a human donor in good health. The chain is assembled from TRBV27 and TRBJ2-2, with TRBD2 identical over 16 junction bases. The DNA is TGTGCCAGCAGGCGGGGACTAGCGGGAGGGGTCACCGGGGAGCTGTTTTTT. The resulting protein is CASRRGLAGGVTGELFF.